Listed below are T cell receptor beta chains from one sample, sequenced in a study of T-cell reconstitution after alpha-beta-depleted transplantation in children. Each CDR3 protein gets one entry after TCRdb re-called the PCR reads with MiXCR. The sample shows about 400,000 distinct CDR3 sequences, less than 15% of them seen only once. Specimen: PBMCs, collected from the stem cell graft. These TCRs come from a human donor who donated a stem cell graft to a child with Fanconi anemia. Each CDR3 is given with its conserved first and last residue. D genes are given only for firm matches. Not all rows give a size; the values are once, few, many and, for expanded clones, a class.

-,TRBJ1-5,many,TRBV6-5,CASSYLAGGDQPQHF,TGTGCCAGCAGTTACCTGGCAGGTGGGGATCAGCCCCAGCATTTT
-,TRBJ1-2,-,TRBV28,CASSPVGRVENYGYTF,TGTGCCAGCAGTCCCGTCGGAAGGGTCGAAAACTATGGCTACACCTTC
-,TRBJ2-5,many,TRBV5-1,CASSLQFWADQGETQYF,TGCGCCAGCAGCCTACAATTCTGGGCGGACCAAGGAGAGACCCAGTACTTC
-,TRBJ1-1,few,TRBV5-1,CASSAYVSAEAFF,TGCGCCAGCAGCGCCTATGTTTCGGCTGAAGCTTTCTTT
-,TRBJ2-7,-,TRBV2,CASSPTRASYEQYF,TGTGCCAGCAGTCCCACCCGGGCCTCCTACGAGCAGTACTTC
TRBD2,TRBJ2-1,few,TRBV27,CASSLRGGIYNEQFF,TGTGCCAGCAGTTTACGCGGGGGGATTTACAATGAGCAGTTCTTC
-,TRBJ2-2,-,TRBV12-3/TRBV12-4,CASSLWGRNTGELFF,TGTGCCAGCAGTTTGTGGGGGCGGAACACCGGGGAGCTGTTTTTT
-,TRBJ2-7,many,TRBV12-3/TRBV12-4,CASSLQGYEQYF,TGCGCCAGCAGTCTACAGGGTTACGAGCAGTACTTC
TRBD2,TRBJ2-2,many,TRBV9,CASTLGLAGGGTGELFF,TGTGCCAGCACTCTGGGACTAGCGGGGGGTGGCACCGGGGAGCTGTTTTTT
-,TRBJ2-5,-,TRBV12-3/TRBV12-4,CASSRRGQETQYF,TGTGCCAGCAGCCGAAGGGGCCAAGAGACCCAGTACTTC
TRBD1,TRBJ1-2,-,TRBV10-3,CASQRQGADGYTF,TGTGCCAGCCAAAGACAGGGGGCGGATGGCTACACCTTC
TRBD2,TRBJ2-1,-,TRBV3-1,CASSLTGLAGDSNNEQFF,TGTGCCAGCAGCCTAACTGGACTAGCGGGTGATTCAAACAATGAGCAGTTCTTC
-,TRBJ1-1,few,TRBV27,CASSLGGTLGFAFF,TGTGCCAGCAGTTTAGGTGGGACGTTGGGTTTTGCTTTCTTT
-,TRBJ1-1,few,TRBV4-2,CASSPRAPSGDTEAFF,TGTGCCAGCAGCCCCCGGGCTCCTTCAGGGGACACTGAAGCTTTCTTT
-,TRBJ1-5,many,TRBV5-6,CASSRRQEGNQPQHF,TGTGCCAGCAGCCGCCGACAGGAAGGCAATCAGCCCCAGCATTTT
TRBD2,TRBJ2-3,-,TRBV28,CASNPLGGSSTDTQYF,TGTGCCAGCAACCCCTTGGGAGGGAGTAGCACAGATACGCAGTATTTT
-,TRBJ2-3,many,TRBV4-3,CASSQEPSSTQYF,TGCGCCAGCAGCCAAGAGCCGTCTAGTACGCAGTATTTT
-,TRBJ2-3,many,TRBV7-8,CASSSRPRGTDTQYF,TGTGCCAGCAGCTCCCGGCCTCGGGGAACAGATACGCAGTATTTT
-,TRBJ2-3,-,TRBV6-5,CASHSDSTDTQYF,TGTGCCAGCCACTCCGATAGCACAGATACGCAGTATTTT
TRBD1,TRBJ1-1,-,TRBV30,CAWIIHGTGMYTEAFF,TGTGCCTGGATTATTCACGGGACAGGGATGTATACTGAAGCTTTCTTT
TRBD1,TRBJ2-2,many,TRBV5-1,CASSLPGGDTGELFF,TGCGCCAGCAGCTTGCCAGGGGGCGACACCGGGGAGCTGTTTTTT
-,TRBJ2-2,many,TRBV5-5,CASTTHTGELFF,TGTGCCAGCACCACCCACACCGGGGAGCTGTTTTTT
TRBD1,TRBJ2-2,few,TRBV15,CATSRDRAGGPGELFF,TGTGCCACCAGCAGAGATCGCGCAGGGGGTCCCGGGGAGCTGTTTTTT
-,TRBJ2-3,-,TRBV19,CASRGADSTDTQYF,TGTGCCAGCAGAGGCGCGGACAGCACAGATACGCAGTATTTT
-,TRBJ2-5,few,TRBV18,CASSPRDRQETQYF,TGTGCCAGCTCACCAAGAGACAGACAAGAGACCCAGTACTTC
TRBD1,TRBJ1-5,-,TRBV7-2,CASSLGQGANQPQHF,TGTGCCAGCAGCTTAGGACAGGGGGCGAATCAGCCCCAGCATTTT
TRBD1,TRBJ1-1,few,TRBV30,CAWSVQGGNTEAFF,TGTGCCTGGAGTGTACAGGGGGGGAACACTGAAGCTTTCTTT
-,TRBJ2-7,-,TRBV11-2,CASSLFLGRRNYEQYF,TGTGCCAGCAGCTTATTCCTTGGGAGGAGAAACTACGAGCAGTACTTC
-,TRBJ2-1,-,TRBV7-8,CASSLDSSNEQFF,TGTGCCAGCAGCTTAGACTCTTCCAATGAGCAGTTCTTC
-,TRBJ2-6,-,TRBV10-3,CAISESQSGANVLTF,TGTGCCATCAGTGAGTCACAATCTGGGGCCAACGTCCTGACTTTC
-,TRBJ2-2,many,TRBV10-3,CAISEPSESGELFF,TGTGCCATCAGTGAGCCAAGCGAATCCGGGGAGCTGTTTTTT
TRBD2,TRBJ2-1,few,TRBV20-1,CSARPSSGGAHDYNEQFF,TGCAGTGCTAGGCCTTCGAGCGGGGGGGCACACGACTACAATGAGCAGTTCTTC
-,TRBJ1-5,-,TRBV20-1,CSAPTQGQPQHF,TGCAGTGCACCTACCCAGGGTCAGCCCCAGCATTTT
-,TRBJ2-5,-,TRBV5-1,CASSLELDDGTQYF,TGCGCCAGCAGCTTGGAACTTGACGACGGGACCCAGTACTTC
-,TRBJ2-5,few,TRBV12-3/TRBV12-4,CASSWTQETQYF,TGTGCCAGCAGTTGGACTCAAGAGACCCAGTACTTC
TRBD1,TRBJ2-7,few,TRBV20-1,CSASRGQGLPYEQYF,TGCAGTGCTAGCCGAGGACAGGGACTCCCTTACGAGCAGTACTTC
TRBD1,TRBJ1-5,-,TRBV10-1,CASSELRGLNQPQHF,TGCGCCAGCAGTGAGCTCAGGGGGCTTAATCAGCCCCAGCATTTT
-,TRBJ1-1,-,TRBV2,CASKREGGAEAFF,TGTGCCAGCAAGCGGGAGGGAGGGGCTGAAGCTTTCTTT
TRBD1,TRBJ1-4,-,TRBV7-8,CASSFDRGYNEKLFF,TGTGCCAGCAGCTTCGACAGGGGATATAACGAAAAACTGTTTTTT
-,TRBJ2-3,-,TRBV20-1,CSATGGGDTQYF,TGCAGTGCTACCGGAGGGGGGGATACGCAGTATTTT
-,TRBJ2-5,-,TRBV7-2,CASSNRAGGAETQYF,TGTGCCAGCAGCAACCGAGCCGGAGGGGCAGAGACCCAGTACTTC
-,TRBJ2-2,many,TRBV10-3,CAISTDTGELFF,TGTGCCATCAGTACGGACACCGGGGAGCTGTTTTTT
TRBD2,TRBJ2-3,-,TRBV5-1,CASISGGAISTDTQYF,TGCGCCAGCATCTCGGGGGGGGCTATCAGCACAGATACGCAGTATTTT
-,TRBJ2-5,many,TRBV28,CASSLGTRTQETQYF,TGTGCCAGCAGTTTAGGGACACGTACCCAAGAGACCCAGTACTTC
-,TRBJ1-4,-,TRBV6-1,CASKGVSRDEKLFF,TGTGCCAGCAAAGGAGTGTCCCGGGATGAAAAACTGTTTTTT
-,TRBJ2-2,many,TRBV7-6,CASSLGSTGELFF,TGTGCCAGCAGCTTGGGAAGCACCGGGGAGCTGTTTTTT
-,TRBJ1-1,many,TRBV20-1,CSVKNGQHTEAFF,TGCAGTGTTAAGAATGGGCAGCACACTGAAGCTTTCTTT
-,TRBJ1-4,-,TRBV20-1,CSASIRDSPEKLFF,TGCAGTGCTAGCATCCGGGACTCTCCGGAAAAACTGTTTTTT
-,TRBJ2-3,-,TRBV20-1,CSARDSGHTDTQYF,TGCAGTGCTAGAGATTCTGGGCACACAGATACGCAGTATTTT
-,TRBJ2-7,-,TRBV10-3,CAISERGAGDYEQYF,TGTGCCATCAGTGAGAGGGGGGCAGGGGACTACGAGCAGTACTTC
-,TRBJ1-1,few,TRBV12-3/TRBV12-4,CASRGEGVNTEAFF,TGTGCCAGCAGGGGGGAGGGGGTGAACACTGAAGCTTTCTTT
-,TRBJ1-1,few,TRBV2,CASSVLGGWETEAFF,TGTGCCAGCAGTGTTCTGGGCGGGTGGGAGACTGAAGCTTTCTTT
TRBD2,TRBJ2-1,once,TRBV28,CASSQPGLVSNEQFF,TGTGCCAGCAGTCAACCGGGACTAGTTTCTAATGAGCAGTTCTTC